This passage covers 29 T cell receptor beta chains from one sample sequenced in a study of metastatic and nonmetastatic thyroid tumors (dated by TCRdb to about 2020). Libraries were constructed by PCR. TCRdb names Illumina HiSeq 4000 as the instrument used. TCRdb cleaned the public reads at Q25 with fastp, built clones with MiXCR and kept in-frame beta chains. The sample has tens of thousands of clones on record, around 13% of them singletons. The ten largest clones represent roughly 25% of the sample. No treatment had been received by any patient before thyroid surgery. Input material: blood. The receptors were gathered from a female donor with papillary thyroid cancer or a benign thyroid nodule (not recorded which). Some clones in this sample may be carry-over from other donors' samples.

The V and J genes are TRBV6-1 and TRBJ1-1; TRBD1 might be the D (6 bases). V was pared by 7 bases and J by 0 bases, with 15 bases between. This CDR3 region has 15 residues. Germline lookup yields CDR1 MNHNS and CDR2 SASEGT. CDR3 nucleotides: TGTGCCAGCATCGGACAGCTTACCATGAACACTGAAGCTTTCTTT. This encodes CASIGQLTMNTEAFF.

This clone occurred a few times. A much larger clone lies one base from this, so it may be a read error. This rearrangement joins TRBV6-1 to TRBJ2-2, with a weak D call TRBD1 (7 bases). The germline V gene encodes CDR1 MNHNS and CDR2 SASEGT. CDR3 size: 14 residues. CDR3 loop: CASITGEVTGELLF. The DNA for the CDR3 is TGTGCCAGCATCACAGGGGAGGTCACCGGGGAGCTGCTTTTT.

This clone turned up a few times. Being one base from a much bigger clone, this may be a read error. Additional DNA sequences in this sample encode the identical CDR3. This chain uses TRBV29-1 with TRBJ2-2; D perhaps matches TRBD2 (5 bases). V was shortened by 3 bases and J by 8 bases, with 13 bases between the two germline ends. The germline V gene encodes CDR1 SQVTM and CDR2 ANQGSEA. The CDR3 runs 13 residues. CDR3 sequence reads: CSVDHGGTGELFF. The CDR3 coding sequence is TGCAGCGTTGACCATGGAGGCACAGGGGAGCTGTTTTTT.

The sample holds many counts of this clone. The chain recombines TRBV4-3 with TRBJ2-3; D uncertain. CDR1 and CDR2 (germline): LGHNA, YSLEER. With 0 bases removed from V and 7 bases from J, the gap between germline ends came to 8 bases. This CDR3 has 13 residues. The CDR3 sequence is CASSQEVAYTQYF. CDR3 coding DNA: TGCGCCAGCAGCCAAGAGGTCGCCTATACGCAGTATTTT.

Relative to its sample, this clone is medium-sized. The J gene is TRBJ1-2, the V gene TRBV6-2 or TRBV6-3; no clear D. CDR3 length: 13 amino acids. The V gene lost 6 bases and the J gene lost 0 bases, with 8 bases spanning the gap. Germline V gene data show CDR1 as MNHEY and CDR2 as SVGEGT. The CDR3 is CASRRDPNYGYTF. The DNA for the CDR3 is TGTGCCAGCAGGAGGGATCCTAACTATGGCTACACCTTC.

The rearrangement uses TRBV5-4 and TRBJ1-1, with D unresolved. The CDR3 length is 15 residues. The ends were cut back, 4 bases at V and 0 bases at J, with 13 bases in the middle. CDR1 and CDR2 from the germline V gene are SGHNT and YYREEE (reference sequence). Here the CDR3 reads CASSPPKTMNTEAFF. CDR3 DNA: TGTGCCAGCAGCCCCCCAAAAACTATGAACACTGAAGCTTTCTTT.

In the case of this clone: A much larger clone lies one base from this, so it may be a read error. The same CDR3 arises from other DNA sequences in this sample as well. The chain combines TRBV28 with TRBJ2-5; D perhaps matches TRBD1 (7 bases). V gave up 3 bases and J gave up 5 bases, with 10 bases separating them. Germline values: CDR1 MDHEN, CDR2 SYDVKM. The CDR3 spans 13 residues. CDR3 DNA sequence: TGTGCCAGCAGTTTGTCAGGGGGGGAGACCCAGTACTTC. This translates into CASSLSGGETQYF.

This clone is medium-sized in the sample. The chain carries TRBV6-2 or TRBV6-3 and TRBJ2-7; a possible D gene is TRBD1 (6 bases). CDR3 length: 14 residues. Trimming took off 5 bases at V and 3 bases at J, with 14 bases between the two ends. In germline, CDR1 is MNHEY, CDR2 SVGEGT. The CDR3 reads CASSLLQGSYEQYF. The DNA for the CDR3 is TGTGCCAGCAGTCTCCTCCAGGGGAGCTACGAGCAGTACTTC.

With regard to this clone: Without the conserved terminal phenylalanine or tryptophan, this CDR3 likely stems from a read error. V and J are TRBV25-1 and TRBJ1-2; D call uncertain. Germline CDR1 MGHDK, CDR2 SYGVNS. This CDR3 has 14 residues. In nucleotides, the CDR3 is TGTGCCAGCAGGACACCGGTACAGCCCTATGTCTACACCTCC. It yields the protein CASRTPVQPYVYTS.

This clone was seen at least ten times. J is TRBJ2-1 and V is TRBV7-9; D is possibly TRBD2 (6 bases). Between the trimmed V and J ends, which lost 3 bases and 10 bases, there was a span of 10 bases. This CDR3 is built from 12 residues. CDR1 is SEHNR and CDR2 is FQNEAQ in the germline V gene (reference sequence). CDR3 sequence (DNA): TGTGCCAGCAGCTTCGCGGAGGGAGAGCAGTTCTTC. The encoded protein is CASSFAEGEQFF.

Many counts were recorded for this clone. The chain is built from TRBV7-9 and TRBJ2-2; D might be TRBD1 (6 bases). The V gene lost 2 bases and the J gene lost 5 bases, with 12 bases spanning the gap. The CDR3 sequence is 15 residues long. Germline V gives CDR1 SEHNR, CDR2 FQNEAQ (reference sequence). The CDR3 bases are TGTGCCAGCAGCTTATACAGGGAGTGGACCGGGGAGCTGTTTTTT. Translation: CASSLYREWTGELFF. The full variable domain, completed using reference TRBV7-9 and TRBJ2-2, is DTGVSQNPRHKITKRGQNVTFRCDPISEHNRLYWYRQTLGQGPEFLTYFQNEAQLEKSRLLSDRFSAERPKGSFSTLEIQRTEQGDSAMYLCASSLYREWTGELFFGEGSRLTVL.

There are many counts of this clone. A read error is possible here, since a much larger clone lies one base away. The chain has TRBV11-2 and TRBJ2-7; maybe TRBD1 (5 bases). V lost 4 bases to trimming and J lost 5 bases, with 12 bases between them. The germline gives CDR1 SGHAT, CDR2 FQNNGV. The CDR3 covers 13 residues. The CDR3 DNA reads TGTGCCAGCAGCTCACCAGGGTTTCACGAGCAGTACTTC. Its translation: CASSSPGFHEQYF.

This clone was counted many times. The genes are TRBV5-5 and TRBJ1-3; D is perhaps TRBD1 (6 bases). With 4 bases removed from V and 4 bases from J, the gap between germline ends came to 18 bases. The germline gives CDR1 SGHKS, CDR2 YYEKEE (reference sequence). The CDR3 is made up of 16 amino acids. This CDR3 is CASSHIPGTTGNTIYF. In nucleotides, the CDR3 is TGTGCCAGCAGCCATATTCCCGGGACAACGGGAAACACCATATATTTT.

This clone qualifies as medium-sized (0.01 to 0.1%). The V call is TRBV2, the J call TRBJ2-2, with a weak D call TRBD2 (5 bases). The germline V gene encodes CDR1 SNHLY and CDR2 FYNNEI. V gave up 6 bases and J gave up 5 bases, with 13 bases separating them. The CDR3 is made up of 14 amino acids. The CDR3 is CASSTIPGTGELFF. In DNA, the CDR3 is TGTGCCAGCAGCACGATCCCGGGGACCGGGGAGCTGTTTTTT.

This clone was detected many times. V gene TRBV12-3 or TRBV12-4 combines with J gene TRBJ1-1; D is uncertain. Trimming stripped 4 bases from V and 1 base from J, with 16 bases between. The CDR3 loop spans 16 amino acids. The CDR3 region has the DNA TGTGCCAGCAGTTATCACAGTATACTACCGAACACTGAAGCTTTCTTT. It is translated as CASSYHSILPNTEAFF.

This clone came up many times. The V and J genes are TRBV5-6 and TRBJ1-1; D remains ambiguous. Trimming stripped 1 base from V and 1 base from J, with 5 bases between. The germline gives CDR1 SGHDT, CDR2 YYEEEE. This CDR3 has 13 amino acids. The CDR3 bases are TGTGCCAGCAGCTTGCGAGGGAACACTGAAGCTTTCTTT. Encoded protein: CASSLRGNTEAFF.

This clone was counted many times. The J gene is TRBJ2-7, the V gene TRBV7-7, with D possibly TRBD2 on 6 matching bases. CDR1 is SSHAT, CDR2 FNYEAQ, per germline (reference sequence). The germline V and J ends were trimmed by 4 bases and 3 bases, with 10 bases remaining between them. This CDR3 region has 13 residues. The CDR3 protein is CASSSGADYEQYF. CDR3 bases: TGTGCCAGCAGCTCGGGAGCCGACTACGAGCAGTACTTC.

This clone was picked up many times. This chain connects TRBV2 to TRBJ1-1, with D perhaps matching TRBD1 (5 bases). CDR3 size: 15 residues. CDR1 and CDR2 from the germline V gene are SNHLY and FYNNEI. V was clipped by 4 bases and J by 0 bases, with 12 bases between them. The CDR3 DNA is TGTGCCAGCAGTGTAAGTCCAGGGATGAACACTGAAGCTTTCTTT. It translates to CASSVSPGMNTEAFF. The whole variable domain, filled in from reference TRBV2 and TRBJ1-1, reads EPEVTQTPSHQVTQMGQEVILRCVPISNHLYFYWYRQILGQKVEFLVSFYNNEISEKSEIFDDQFSVERPDGSNFTLKIRSTKLEDSAMYFCASSVSPGMNTEAFFGQGTRLTVV.

About this clone: This CDR3 is missing its conserved last phenylalanine or tryptophan, likely due to a read error. The chain uses TRBV20-1 and TRBJ1-2; D unresolved. The CDR3 covers 13 residues. Trimming pared 5 bases from V and 8 bases from J, leaving 18 bases between. CDR1 and CDR2 (germline): DFQATT, SNEGSKA (reference sequence). The CDR3 nucleotides read TGCAGTGCTTCCGAGTACAAGGCCCAAGGCTACACCTTG. Protein: CSASEYKAQGYTL.

In its sample, this clone was seen many times. The rearrangement uses TRBV12-3 or TRBV12-4 and TRBJ1-4, with TRBD1 as a possible D gene (5 bases). CDR3 length: 14 residues. The germline V and J ends were trimmed by 2 bases and 5 bases, with 9 bases remaining between them. Here the CDR3 DNA reads TGTGCCAGCAGTTTAAAGGGGTGGAATGAAAAACTGTTTTTT. Protein product: CASSLKGWNEKLFF.

The sample holds many counts of this clone. The chain is built from TRBV28 and TRBJ1-3; D remains unclear. Trimming removed 6 bases at V and 2 bases at J, with 14 bases between. The CDR3 runs 15 residues. Germline loops: CDR1 MDHEN, CDR2 SYDVKM. CDR3 nucleotides: TGTGCCAGCAGGTCCCCCCACGAGCCTGGAAACACCATATATTTT. Protein: CASRSPHEPGNTIYF.

This clone appeared many times. The chain is built from TRBV5-1 and TRBJ1-3, with 8 positions matching TRBD1. The CDR3 is 15 residues long. Losses at the gene ends were 8 bases for V and 3 bases for J; bases not matched to a gene: 10. Germline V gene data show CDR1 as SGHRS and CDR2 as YFSETQ. CDR3 region: CASSNQGANGNTIYF. The DNA of the CDR3 is TGCGCCAGTTCAAATCAGGGGGCTAATGGAAACACCATATATTTT.

This clone showed up many times. This chain links TRBV27 with TRBJ2-5; weak D call: TRBD1 (6 bases). This CDR3 is 13 amino acids long. Looked up from germline, CDR1 is MNHEY and CDR2 is SMNVEV (reference sequence). Trimming took off 5 bases at V and 4 bases at J, with 11 bases between the two ends. The chain's CDR3 is CASSHRVSETQYF. CDR3 in DNA: TGTGCCAGCAGTCACAGGGTATCAGAGACCCAGTACTTC.

In the case of this clone: At one end, the junction sequence differs from germline, possibly due to a read error. The chain recombines TRBV6-1 with TRBJ2-5; D may be TRBD1 (5 bases). In germline, CDR1 is MNHNS, CDR2 SASEGT. This CDR3 is built from 15 residues. The DNA of the CDR3 is TGCGCCAGCAGTGTGGAACGAGGAAGGGGTGAGACCCAGTACTTC. It translates to CASSVERGRGETQYF.

The count of this clone is one. Given a much more abundant clone one base away, this may be a read error. Other DNA variants within this sample encode the same CDR3. The rearrangement joins TRBV4-1 to TRBJ2-5; no clear D gene. Germline CDR1 reads MGHRA; CDR2 reads YSYEKL. The CDR3 runs 15 residues. V lost 4 bases to trimming and J lost 5 bases, with 17 bases between them. CDR3 sequence reads: CASSRRGGPEETQYF. CDR3 nucleotides: TGCGCCAGCAGCCGAAGAGGCGGACCCGAGGAGACCCAGTACTTC.

This clone is classed as medium-sized. The chain couples TRBV25-1 to TRBJ2-2; 9 nucleotides align to TRBD1. The trim removed 8 bases at V and 4 bases at J, leaving 11 bases unmatched. This CDR3 is 16 amino acids long. In germline, CDR1 is MGHDK, CDR2 SYGVNS. CDR3 sequence: CASPRDRVLSTGELFF. The CDR3 DNA is TGTGCCAGCCCCCGGGACAGGGTTTTAAGCACCGGGGAGCTGTTTTTT. The full variable domain, its missing parts supplied by reference TRBV25-1 and TRBJ2-2, is EADIYQTPRYLVIGTGKKITLECSQTMGHDKMYWYQQDPGMELHLIHYSYGVNSTEKGDLSSESTVSRIRTEHFPLTLESARPSHTSQYLCASPRDRVLSTGELFFGEGSRLTVL.

The sample holds many counts of this clone. This rearrangement joins TRBV4-2 to TRBJ2-3; 8 nucleotides match TRBD2. The germline CDR1 and CDR2 sequences are LGHNA and YNFKEQ. V lost 0 bases, J lost 3 bases, and 2 bases stayed unmatched. CDR3 length: 15 residues. CDR3 sequence (DNA): TGTGCCAGCAGCCAAGACTTAGCGGGGACAGATACGCAGTATTTT. Protein product: CASSQDLAGTDTQYF.

This clone was observed at least ten times. The rearrangement uses TRBV2 and TRBJ2-3, with a possible D match to TRBD2 (7 bases). The V gene lost 2 bases and the J gene lost 3 bases, with 12 bases spanning the gap. This CDR3 comprises 15 residues. Germline loops: CDR1 SNHLY, CDR2 FYNNEI. DNA of the CDR3: TGTGCCAGCAGTGAAAGGGGGGGACGGACAGATACGCAGTATTTT. It encodes CASSERGGRTDTQYF.

CDR3 in DNA: TGTGCCAGCAGTTACCCCCTGTCTGGGGTTCCCTATGGCTACACCTTC. Amino acids: CASSYPLSGVPYGYTF. This rearrangement joins TRBV6-2 or TRBV6-3 to TRBJ1-2, with no clear D. V lost 2 bases and J lost 4, with 17 bases in between. Germline lookup yields CDR1 MNHEY and CDR2 SVGEGT. This CDR3 region has 16 residues.